These 15 T cell receptor beta chains were sequenced from one sample in a study of T cell responses to AZD1222 COVID-19 vaccine. Libraries were prepared by immunoSEQ multiplex PCR; TCRdb keeps only in-frame clonotypes and omits some of them. The sample consists of over 150,000 clones, roughly nine tenths of them appearing once. The sample here was peripheral blood, taken on day 0 of MenACWY control vaccination. These receptor sequences come from an adult in good health.

This clone has a single count. The chain uses TRBV7-9 and TRBJ1-3; the match to TRBD1 covers 8 bases. V dropped 3 bases and J dropped 4; count of bases not matched to a gene: 5. CDR1 and CDR2 from the germline V gene are SEHNR and FQNEAQ (reference sequence). The CDR3 has 15 amino acids. The CDR3 sequence: CASSLGTGPGNTIYF. CDR3 bases: TGTGCCAGCAGCTTGGGGACAGGCCCGGGAAACACCATATATTTT.

This sequence joins TRBV6-1 and TRBJ1-2; 11 nucleotides match TRBD1. This CDR3 has 14 residues. After removal of 2 bases from V and 8 bases from J, the junction contained 4 bases not matched to a gene. Germline V gene lookup returns CDR1 MNHNS and CDR2 SASEGT. This CDR3 reads CASSETDRGRGYTF. The CDR3 DNA follows: TGTGCCAGCAGTGAAACGGACAGGGGGCGAGGCTACACCTTC.

The chain combines TRBV14 with TRBJ1-1, with 8 bases fitting TRBD1. Trimming removed 6 bases from V and 6 bases from J; junction bases left unmatched: 9. Per germline, CDR1 SGHDN and CDR2 FVKESK. This CDR3 has 14 residues. For the CDR3, the DNA is TGTGCCAGCAGTTCAAACAGGGGGGGCGCTGAAGCTTTCTTT. Translation gives CASSSNRGGAEAFF.

The chain recombines TRBV6-5 with TRBJ1-1; unclear D gene. Trimming pared 0 bases from V and 7 bases from J, leaving 6 bases between. CDR1 and CDR2 from the germline V gene are MNHEY and SVGAGI. This CDR3 is built from 12 residues. The CDR3 DNA follows: TGTGCCAGCAGTTACTCCGGAGTTGAAGCTTTCTTT. Translated: CASSYSGVEAFF.

The DNA of the CDR3 is TGTGCCAGCAGCTTATCTATAAGGTTGAGGGGCGGGAACACTGAAGCTTTCTTT. This encodes CASSLSIRLRGGNTEAFF. V usage is TRBV7-2 and J usage is TRBJ1-1; possible D gene TRBD1, 5 bases. Deletions cut 2 bases from V and 1 base from J, with 20 bases between. Germline values: CDR1 SGHTA, CDR2 FQGNSA. CDR3 length: 18 residues.

A few counts support this clone. J is TRBJ2-3 and V is TRBV27; D ambiguous. Trimming shortened V by 0 bases and J by 4 bases, and 11 bases separated the two germline ends. CDR3 size: 15 residues. Germline V gives CDR1 MNHEY, CDR2 SMNVEV (reference sequence). The CDR3 region has the DNA TGTGCCAGCAGTTTATCTCCCCTGGCCCCAGATACGCAGTATTTT. Encoded protein: CASSLSPLAPDTQYF.

This clone was picked up one time. The genes are TRBV5-5 and TRBJ2-7, with D possibly matching TRBD2 (5 bases). This CDR3 comprises 14 residues. The V end was cut by 1 base, the J end by 6 bases, with 14 bases between. CDR1 and CDR2 (germline): SGHKS, YYEKEE (reference sequence). CDR3: CASSLNTQSGEQYV. CDR3 nucleotide sequence: TGTGCCAGCAGCTTGAATACCCAGAGCGGCGAGCAGTACGTC.

The V and J genes are TRBV10-3 and TRBJ2-5; maybe TRBD1 (5 bases). The V and J ends lost 5 bases and 4 bases respectively, with 11 bases between them. In germline, CDR1 is ENHRY, CDR2 SYGVKD. The CDR3 has 13 residues. CDR3 sequence: CAISTRTGETQYF. Written as DNA, the CDR3 is TGTGCCATCAGTACTCGTACAGGAGAGACCCAGTACTTC.

This clone has just one count. This chain uses TRBV7-9 with TRBJ1-1; D possibly corresponds to TRBD1 (5 bases). V was cut by 1 base and J by 8 bases, with 14 bases left in between. Per germline, CDR1 SEHNR and CDR2 FQNEAQ (reference sequence). This CDR3 contains 14 residues. In nucleotides, the CDR3 is TGTGCCAGCAGCTTAGTGGGGACTCCTCGAGAAGCTTTCTTT. This translates into CASSLVGTPREAFF. The full variable domain, in which reference TRBV7-9 and TRBJ1-1 provide the parts outside the CDR3, is DTGVSQNPRHKITKRGQNVTFRCDPISEHNRLYWYRQTLGQGPEFLTYFQNEAQLEKSRLLSDRFSAERPKGSFSTLEIQRTEQGDSAMYLCASSLVGTPREAFFGQGTRLTVV.

The chain carries TRBV6-4 and TRBJ2-3; TRBD2 agrees at 12 bases. The CDR3 spans 19 residues. Germline assignment: CDR1 MRHNA and CDR2 SNTAGT. V was pared by 2 bases and J by 0 bases, with 9 bases of the junction left unmatched. The CDR3 sequence is CASSDSPGLAGMSTDTQYF. The CDR3 nucleotides are TGTGCCAGCAGTGACAGTCCCGGACTAGCGGGGATGAGCACAGATACGCAGTATTTT.

The chain links TRBV13 to TRBJ2-2, with D perhaps TRBD2 (5 bases). The CDR3 totals 16 residues. Germline loops: CDR1 PRHDT, CDR2 FYEKMQ (reference sequence). V lost 2 bases, J lost 0 bases, and 10 bases lay in between. CDR3 amino acids: CASSLSYSANTGELFF. The CDR3 DNA follows: TGTGCCAGCAGCTTATCATATAGCGCGAACACCGGGGAGCTGTTTTTT.

The CDR3 bases are TGTGCCAGCACCCCCGCGGGGACCAGCGACGCGGGAACCTTC. As protein: CASTPAGTSDAGTF. V and J are TRBV28 and TRBJ1-2; TRBD1 might be the D (5 bases). The CDR3 sequence is 14 residues long. The V gene lost 7 bases and the J gene lost 14 bases, with 26 bases spanning the gap. The V gene's germline CDR1 is MDHEN and CDR2 SYDVKM.

The CDR3 spells CASSPTGNQPQHF. The CDR3 DNA reads as TGTGCCAGCAGCCCGACAGGAAATCAGCCCCAGCATTTT. V and J are TRBV7-6 and TRBJ1-5; a weak D match, TRBD1 (6 bases). The CDR3 length is 13 residues. Per germline, CDR1 SGHVS and CDR2 FNYEAQ. Trimming took off 5 bases at V and 4 bases at J, with 9 bases between the two ends. The full variable domain, its missing parts supplied by reference TRBV7-6 and TRBJ1-5, is GAGVSQSPRYKVTKRGQDVALRCDPISGHVSLYWYRQALGQGPEFLTYFNYEAQQDKSGLPNDRFSAERPEGSISTLTIQRTEQRDSAMYRCASSPTGNQPQHFGDGTRLSIL.

This clone was observed once. The chain links TRBV28 to TRBJ2-1; TRBD1 agrees at 10 bases. CDR1 MDHEN and CDR2 SYDVKM come from the germline V gene. V was clipped by 4 bases and J by 5 bases; unmatched bases: 8. The CDR3 runs to 16 residues. The CDR3: CASSYLRGQGHNEQFF. In DNA form, the CDR3 reads TGTGCCAGCAGTTACCTCCGGGGACAGGGGCACAATGAGCAGTTCTTC.

The rearrangement uses TRBV5-5 and TRBJ1-2; D is unresolved. Germline V CDR1 and CDR2: SGHKS, YYEKEE (reference sequence). The CDR3 spans 13 residues. Trimming removed 3 bases at V and 6 bases at J, with 12 bases between. CDR3 DNA sequence: TGTGCCAGCAGCTCCGCGTCCGGGCATGGCTACACCTTC. Its protein product is CASSSASGHGYTF.